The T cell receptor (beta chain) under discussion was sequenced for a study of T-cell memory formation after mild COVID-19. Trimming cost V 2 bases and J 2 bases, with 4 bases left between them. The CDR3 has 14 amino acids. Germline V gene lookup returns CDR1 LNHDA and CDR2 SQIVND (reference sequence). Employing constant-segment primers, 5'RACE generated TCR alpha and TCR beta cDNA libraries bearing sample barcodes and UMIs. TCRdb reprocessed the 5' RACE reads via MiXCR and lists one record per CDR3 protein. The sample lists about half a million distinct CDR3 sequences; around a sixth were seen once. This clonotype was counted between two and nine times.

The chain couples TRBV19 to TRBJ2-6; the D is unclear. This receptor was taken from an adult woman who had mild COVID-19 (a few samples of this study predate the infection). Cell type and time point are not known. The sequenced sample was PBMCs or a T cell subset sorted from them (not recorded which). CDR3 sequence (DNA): TGTGCCAGTAGTATAATCACTGGGGCCAACGTCCTGACTTTC. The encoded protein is CASSIITGANVLTF.